This T cell receptor (beta chain) originates from a study of T cell responses to AZD1222 COVID-19 vaccine. Study-level findings and limits: The donors showed a predominance of white British ancestry and of females, with possible underestimation of clonal diversity.

Only in-frame clones appear in the TCRdb table, and some are missing; sequencing was by immunoSEQ multiplex PCR. The top ten clones hold under 7.5% of a sample with around 180,000 clones, just under 90% of them seen once. The CDR3 sequence is 15 residues long. Per the germline V gene, CDR1 is SGDLS and CDR2 is YYNGEE. V was shortened by 0 bases and J by 6 bases, with 13 bases between the two germline ends. On this clone itself: As yet, its antigen is unknown.

The sequencing used peripheral blood, collected on day 0 of AZD1222 vaccination. The source of this sequence is an adult in good health. The J gene is TRBJ2-1, the V gene TRBV9; a weak D match, TRBD2 (6 bases). In DNA form, the CDR3 reads TGTGCCAGCAGCGTAGTGGTTGACGGGAGCAATGAGCAGTTCTTC. It translates to CASSVVVDGSNEQFF. Full variable domain (outside the CDR3, taken from reference TRBV9 and TRBJ2-1): DSGVTQTPKHLITATGQRVTLRCSPRSGDLSVYWYQQSLDQGLQFLIQYYNGEERAKGNILERFSAQQFPDLHSELNLSSLELGDSALYFCASSVVVDGSNEQFFGPGTRLTVL.